A single sample is the source of the 4 T cell receptor beta chains below, sequenced in a study of T cells in Graves' hyperthyroidism and ophthalmopathy. The source material, RNA transcripts, was used to amplify TCR beta CDR3 regions. Primed by the HTBI set, a first-round RT-PCR was run on the TCR CDR3. Using its own MiXCR run on the multiplex PCR reads, TCRdb lists one record per CDR3 protein. The sample yields around 600,000 distinct CDR3 sequences, about 14% seen once. Sequencing used blood. Receptor source: a woman aged 45-59 years with Graves' ophthalmopathy.

The table lists this clonotype with a few counts. The V and J genes are TRBV5-1 and TRBJ2-1, with 14 bases lining up with TRBD2. In germline, CDR1 is SGHRS, CDR2 YFSETQ. The CDR3 length is 16 residues. Germline trimming cut 2 bases from V and 9 bases from J; bases unmatched to any gene: 7. The CDR3 spells CASSFGLAGGSGEQFF. The CDR3 DNA reads TGCGCCAGCAGCTTTGGACTAGCGGGAGGATCGGGTGAGCAGTTCTTC.

This clonotype showed up just a few times. A read error may account for a junction end that differs from germline. The chain couples TRBV7-2 to TRBJ1-5; possible D gene TRBD1, 6 bases. The CDR3 is 16 residues long. Germline V gives CDR1 SGHTA, CDR2 FQGNSA. The CDR3 here is CASNLGGGRGVRPQHF. CDR3 DNA sequence: TGTGCCAGCAACTTAGGGGGGGGACGGGGGGTCCGGCCCCAGCATTTT.

Note on this clonotype: Lacking the conserved final phenylalanine or tryptophan, this CDR3 likely reflects a read error. The chain uses TRBV24-1 and TRBJ2-1; D may be TRBD1 (7 bases). Trimming cost V 5 bases and J 0 bases, with 19 bases left between them. Germline V gene data show CDR1 as KGHDR and CDR2 as SFDVKD. This CDR3 has 18 amino acids. The chain's CDR3 is CATSGWGRRDSSYNEQFL. The DNA of the CDR3 is TGTGCCACCAGTGGTTGGGGGCGGAGGGACAGCTCCTACAATGAGCAGTTCCTC.

This clonotype was seen a handful of times. J is TRBJ2-1 and V is TRBV20-1; TRBD1 agrees at 7 bases. The CDR3 sequence is 11 residues long. In germline, CDR1 is DFQATT, CDR2 SNEGSKA (reference sequence). Germline trimming cut 6 bases from V and 7 bases from J; bases unmatched to any gene: 3. CDR3 DNA sequence: TGCAGTGCCACCAGGGGGAATGAGCAGTTCTTC. It encodes CSATRGNEQFF.